Shown below are 18 T cell receptor beta chains from a single sample sequenced in a study of T cell repertoires in cytomegalovirus infection. Each CDR3 protein gets one entry after TCRdb re-called the reads with MiXCR. The sample records about 770,000 distinct CDR3 sequences, almost 30% being singletons. The antigens these receptors bind are not known. Sequenced here: cultured CD8+ T cells from PBMCs, sampled from culture after CMV antigen stimulation. The source of these receptors is a human donor in good health (CMV status not recorded). Some clones in this sample may be carry-over from other donors' samples.

This clonotype came up a few times. This sequence joins TRBV25-1 and TRBJ2-6; no clear D gene. Germline V gene lookup returns CDR1 MGHDK and CDR2 SYGVNS. Trimming removed 4 bases from V and 4 bases from J, with 14 bases in between. The CDR3 length is 16 residues. The CDR3 loop is CASSGSRLDGANVLTF. The CDR3 DNA follows: TGTGCCAGCAGTGGGTCGAGGCTAGACGGGGCCAACGTCCTGACTTTC.

The J gene is TRBJ2-1, the V gene TRBV7-9, with 9 nucleotides matching TRBD2. Germline assignment: CDR1 SEHNR and CDR2 FQNEAQ (reference sequence). The CDR3 has 17 residues. V lost 3 bases and J lost 6; bases outside the gene matches: 12. The CDR3 reads CASSLILAGQGPNEQFF. The CDR3 bases are TGTGCCAGCAGCTTGATCCTAGCGGGGCAGGGTCCCAATGAGCAGTTCTTC.

This clonotype was recorded at least ten times. The gene calls are TRBV7-9 and TRBJ1-2, with 8 bases matching TRBD1. V shed 6 bases, J shed 3 bases, and the junction held 3 bases outside the gene matches. CDR3 size: 13 residues. Germline V gene sequence: CDR1 SEHNR, CDR2 FQNEAQ (reference sequence). The CDR3 is CASSPTGDYGYTF. The CDR3 nucleotides are TGTGCCAGCAGTCCGACAGGGGACTATGGCTACACCTTC.

This clonotype was detected only a few times. This rearrangement joins TRBV12-3 or TRBV12-4 to TRBJ1-1; 7 bases line up with TRBD1. The length of the CDR3 is 17 residues. After removal of 3 bases from V and 1 base from J, the junction contained 11 bases not matched to a gene. The DNA for the CDR3 is TGTGCCAGCAGTTTGGCACCAGGGGGGGCTCGGAACACTGAAGCTTTCTTT. It yields the protein CASSLAPGGARNTEAFF.

This clonotype was detected many times. The rearrangement links TRBV7-2 to TRBJ1-1, with D unresolved. Trimming shortened V by 7 bases and J by 2 bases, and 2 bases separated the two germline ends. Germline V gene data show CDR1 as SGHTA and CDR2 as FQGNSA. The CDR3 length is 10 residues. The CDR3 sequence: CASKNTEAFF. The DNA of the CDR3 is TGTGCCAGCAAAAACACTGAAGCTTTCTTT. The whole variable domain, filled in from reference TRBV7-2 and TRBJ1-1, reads GAGVSQSPSNKVTEKGKDVELRCDPISGHTALYWYRQSLGQGLEFLIYFQGNSAPDKSGLPSDRFSAERTGGSVSTLTIQRTQQEDSAVYLCASKNTEAFFGQGTRLTVV.

The chain couples TRBV6-2 or TRBV6-3 to TRBJ2-3; 9 bases are shared with TRBD2. The V segment lost 3 bases and the J segment 3 bases; nucleotides outside the gene matches: 7. Germline assignment: CDR1 MNHEY and CDR2 SVGEGT. The length of the CDR3 is 16 residues. DNA of the CDR3: TGTGCCAGCAGTTATCCGTCTCTAGCGGGGACAGATACGCAGTATTTT. It translates to CASSYPSLAGTDTQYF.

This clonotype has only a few counts. The chain is built from TRBV6-2 or TRBV6-3 and TRBJ1-5; D uncertain. Germline assignment: CDR1 MNHEY and CDR2 SVGEGT. CDR3 length: 14 amino acids. V lost 2 bases, J lost 3 bases, and 8 bases lay in between. As DNA, the CDR3 is TGTGCCAGCAGTTACGCGTACACCAATCAGCCCCAGCATTTT. It codes for CASSYAYTNQPQHF.

V usage is TRBV12-3 or TRBV12-4 and J usage is TRBJ1-5, with TRBD1 as a possible D gene (6 bases). The CDR3 is made up of 17 amino acids. With 3 bases removed from V and 6 bases from J, the gap between germline ends came to 21 bases. Here the CDR3 DNA reads TGTGCCAGCAGTTTTTCAGTCGAAGACAGGAGGAGTCAGCCCCAGCATTTT. Translated, it gives CASSFSVEDRRSQPQHF.

The chain couples TRBV12-3 or TRBV12-4 to TRBJ1-2; D gene uncertain. Between the trimmed V and J ends, which lost 6 bases and 4 bases, there was a span of 9 bases. There are 12 residues in the CDR3. The CDR3 DNA is TGTGCCAGCAGCACATCCTCCTATGGCTACACCTTC. Translation gives CASSTSSYGYTF.

The gene calls are TRBV9 and TRBJ2-3; possible D gene TRBD2, 5 bases. V was pared by 4 bases and J by 3 bases, with 18 bases between. This CDR3 is 16 amino acids long. Germline V gene sequence: CDR1 SGDLS, CDR2 YYNGEE. The CDR3 loop is CASSPPSGRGTDTQYF. CDR3 DNA: TGTGCCAGCAGCCCACCCTCAGGACGGGGAACAGATACGCAGTATTTT. Full variable domain (remainder filled in from reference TRBV9 and TRBJ2-3): DSGVTQTPKHLITATGQRVTLRCSPRSGDLSVYWYQQSLDQGLQFLIQYYNGEERAKGNILERFSAQQFPDLHSELNLSSLELGDSALYFCASSPPSGRGTDTQYFGPGTRLTVL.

This clonotype appeared many times. This chain links TRBV7-2 with TRBJ1-2, with 12 positions matching TRBD1. This CDR3 contains 18 residues. With 5 bases clipped from V and 7 bases from J, the junction kept 17 bases outside the gene matches. Per the germline V gene, CDR1 is SGHTA and CDR2 is FQGNSA. This chain's CDR3 is CASSREPGQGAQIGGYTF. In DNA form, the CDR3 reads TGTGCCAGCAGCCGCGAACCGGGACAGGGGGCGCAGATTGGTGGCTACACCTTC.

This chain links TRBV12-5 with TRBJ1-1; D is undetermined. Germline V CDR1 and CDR2: LGHNT, FRNRAP. The V and J ends lost 2 bases and 8 bases respectively, with 12 bases between them. The CDR3 runs to 13 residues. CDR3: CASGLSSSSEAFF. For the CDR3, the DNA is TGTGCTAGTGGTTTGTCCTCGAGCTCGGAAGCTTTCTTT. Variable domain in full (rest from reference TRBV12-5 and TRBJ1-1): DARVTQTPRHKVTEMGQEVTMRCQPILGHNTVFWYRQTMMQGLELLAYFRNRAPLDDSGMPKDRFSAEMPDATLATLKIQPSEPRDSAVYFCASGLSSSSEAFFGQGTRLTVV.

Only one count was recorded for this clonotype. The V gene is TRBV9, the J gene TRBJ2-2; D is tentatively TRBD1 or TRBD2 (5 bases each). With 5 bases removed from V and 0 bases from J, the gap between germline ends came to 11 bases. The length of the CDR3 is 15 residues. Germline V lookup: CDR1 SGDLS, CDR2 YYNGEE. CDR3 nucleotides: TGTGCCAGCAGAGCCGGGACGGCGAACACCGGGGAGCTGTTTTTT. This gives the protein CASRAGTANTGELFF.

This sequence joins TRBV7-9 and TRBJ2-3; TRBD1 aligns across 11 bases. The trim removed 6 bases at V and 2 bases at J, leaving 4 bases unmatched. This CDR3 is 15 amino acids long. The germline CDR1 and CDR2 sequences are SEHNR and FQNEAQ (reference sequence). CDR3 bases: TGTGCCAGCAGTAAGGACAGGGGGCCCACAGATACGCAGTATTTT. It translates to CASSKDRGPTDTQYF.

CDR3 sequence (DNA): TGTGCCAGCAGCCTACAGGGGGACCTGTACAATGAGCAGTTCTTC. Protein product: CASSLQGDLYNEQFF. The J gene is TRBJ2-1, the V gene TRBV7-9; 8 bases are shared with TRBD1. Trimming cost V 5 bases and J 4 bases; bases outside gene matches: 7. This CDR3 contains 15 residues. Looked up from germline, CDR1 is SEHNR and CDR2 is FQNEAQ (reference sequence).

The V gene is TRBV27, the J gene TRBJ2-3, with TRBD1 identical over 9 bases. This CDR3 region has 16 residues. Germline V gene data show CDR1 as MNHEY and CDR2 as SMNVEV (reference sequence). Losses at the gene ends were 2 bases for V and 5 bases for J; bases not matched to a gene: 8. Here the CDR3 DNA reads TGTGCCAGCAGTTTAACAACAGGGGGCGCAGGAGATACGCAGTATTTT. Amino acid sequence: CASSLTTGGAGDTQYF.

DNA of the CDR3: TGTGCCAGCAGCGTATCAGGGGGTGATATCCAAGAGACCCAGTACTTC. Amino acid sequence: CASSVSGGDIQETQYF. The V gene is TRBV7-6, the J gene TRBJ2-5; 7 bases are shared with TRBD1. V gave up 5 bases and J gave up 1 base; unmatched junction bases: 10. This CDR3 region has 16 residues. Per germline, CDR1 SGHVS and CDR2 FNYEAQ.

The CDR3 loop is CASNPGGIAGELFF. As DNA, the CDR3 is TGTGCCAGTAACCCGGGGGGGATTGCCGGGGAGCTGTTTTTT. This rearrangement joins TRBV19 to TRBJ2-2; TRBD2 agrees at 8 bases. V shed 7 bases and J 6 bases; nucleotides not matched to a gene: 7. The CDR3 has 14 residues. In germline, CDR1 is LNHDA, CDR2 SQIVND (reference sequence).